A selection of T cell receptor beta chains follows, all from one sample in a study of blood T cell repertoires in COVID-19. Only in-frame clones appear in the TCRdb table, and some are missing; sequencing was by immunoSEQ multiplex PCR. The profile shows around 220,000 clones, 75% to 95% of them singletons. Specimen: PBMCs or T cells enriched from blood (not recorded which). Source of these receptors: a woman between 18 and 30 years old who had recovered from COVID-19. CDR3s include the opening cysteine and the closing phenylalanine or tryptophan. A D gene is named only where the DNA matches it firmly. Size is stated for part of the rows, as once, few or many counts, or as a class when the clone is expanded.

J | size | D | V | CDR3 | DNA
TRBJ2-5 | NA | NA | TRBV27 | CASGGAWGETQYF | TGTGCCAGCGGGGGGGCTTGGGGGGAGACCCAGTACTTC
TRBJ2-3 | NA | NA | TRBV10-1 | CASSEDAGADTQYF | TGCGCCAGCAGTGAGGACGCCGGGGCAGATACGCAGTATTTT
TRBJ1-1 | NA | NA | TRBV28 | CASSSVMSEAFF | TGTGCCAGCTCCTCGGTAATGTCTGAAGCTTTCTTT
TRBJ2-3 | NA | NA | TRBV6-5 | CASSEGRFDTDTQYF | TGTGCCAGCAGCGAGGGAAGATTCGACACAGATACGCAGTATTTT
TRBJ1-1 | once | TRBD1 | TRBV7-9 | CASSLAGTGGAEAFF | TGTGCCAGCAGCTTAGCCGGGACAGGGGGTGCTGAAGCTTTCTTT
TRBJ1-6 | once | NA | TRBV7-6 | CASSLEMGGHNSPLHF | TGTGCCAGCAGCTTAGAGATGGGGGGACATAATTCACCCCTCCACTTT
TRBJ2-1 | NA | TRBD2 | TRBV11-2 | CASSYRTSGRNNEQFF | TGTGCCAGCAGCTACCGGACTAGCGGGAGGAACAATGAGCAGTTCTTC
TRBJ1-2 | NA | NA | TRBV6-5 | CASSYSYRGAEGYTF | TGTGCCAGCAGTTACTCCTATAGGGGCGCGGAGGGCTACACCTTC
TRBJ1-1 | once | NA | TRBV7-3 | CASSSQGNTEAFF | TGTGCCAGCAGCTCCCAGGGAAACACTGAAGCTTTCTTT
TRBJ1-2 | NA | TRBD1 | TRBV4-1 | CASSPGQNNYGYTF | TGCGCCAGCAGTCCGGGACAGAATAACTATGGCTACACCTTC
TRBJ1-5 | NA | TRBD1 | TRBV28 | CASSPGQATYSNQPQHF | TGTGCCAGCAGTCCGGGACAGGCTACCTATAGCAATCAGCCCCAGCATTTT